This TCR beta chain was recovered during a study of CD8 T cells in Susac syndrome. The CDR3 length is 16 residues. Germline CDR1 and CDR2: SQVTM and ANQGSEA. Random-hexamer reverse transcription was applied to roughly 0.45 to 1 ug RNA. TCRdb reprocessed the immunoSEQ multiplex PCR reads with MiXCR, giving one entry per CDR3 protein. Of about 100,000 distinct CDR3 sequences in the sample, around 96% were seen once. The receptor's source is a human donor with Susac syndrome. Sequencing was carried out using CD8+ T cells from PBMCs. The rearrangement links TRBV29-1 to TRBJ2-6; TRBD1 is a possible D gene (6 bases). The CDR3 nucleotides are TGCAGTGCTCTGGGGACACTGGATTCTGGGGCCAACGTCCTGACTTTC. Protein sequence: CSALGTLDSGANVLTF.